Sequencing of this T cell receptor beta chain was carried out in a study of cytomegalovirus exposure and HLA in healthy donors. Study-wide points: The study flagged some 180 TCR beta chains as cytomegalovirus-associated.

Donors counted as nominally healthy when sampled, yet unrecorded immune exposures were likely. The PCR ran on 60 Vbeta and 13 Jbeta primers. Clones were sequenced by immunoSEQ multiplex PCR, and TCRdb holds only the in-frame ones, with some missing. The repertoire holds approximately 140,000 clones, with approximately 80% as singletons. Note on this clone: As yet, its antigen is unknown.

The V and J ends lost 4 bases and 2 bases respectively, with 17 bases between them. Germline V gene data show CDR1 as SGHRS and CDR2 as YFSETQ. This CDR3 region has 16 residues. The rearrangement uses TRBV5-1 and TRBJ2-3, with a tentative D call TRBD2 (6 bases). The sequenced sample was PBMCs. The origin of this receptor is a woman aged 35 to 49 in good health and CMV-seronegative. Written as DNA, the CDR3 is TGCGCCAGCAGCCCGCGCCCGGGGGAAATCACAGATACGCAGTATTTT. Its translation is CASSPRPGEITDTQYF.